This T cell receptor beta chain was sequenced during a study of cytomegalovirus exposure and HLA in healthy donors (dated by TCRdb to about 2017). Some background on the complete study: According to an earlier analysis of 587 of the donors, some 180 million T cells yielded 100 million or so unique TCR beta sequences and 250 to 350 Gb of sequence data. An early release that covered about 600 HLA-typed donors contained around 330 gigabases of sequencing data and about 93 million unique TCR sequences. The genetic ancestry cluster associated with self-reported Caucasian donors included around four fifths of the 398 genotyped donors. The study aimed to test whether signatures of past pathogen exposure could be identified by cataloging public T cell receptors. The study used immunosequencing to profile the T cell repertoires of under 700 subjects and linked those repertoires to cytomegalovirus serostatus. In addition to the first cohort of approximately 650 subjects, a separate validation cohort of approximately 130 different subjects was used. High-throughput TCR immunosequencing, statistical association of individual TCRs with disease status, and machine learning were combined to predict cytomegalovirus infection status. In a later analysis, previously published TCR beta repertoires from fewer than 750 donors were re-analyzed and high-resolution HLA genotyping was added so that TCR occurrence patterns could be studied. Rather than using new phenotypic data, the later analysis identified candidate immune exposures from TCR beta sequences and from how often those sequences occurred across donors. An earlier analysis of several hundred of the donors used high-throughput TCR beta sequencing to judge whether each TCR beta V gene segment behaved as functional or pseudogenic. Donor age, sex, ethnicity and CMV serostatus were compiled together with the repertoire data. A later genetic analysis used genome-wide SNP genotypes for about 65% of the roughly 700 donors, treating that subset as a discovery cohort. All discovery cohort repertoires had been generated on a single sequencing platform. Class I and class II HLA loci were covered by the typing at four-digit resolution. The number of typed donors differed by locus: about 620-640 for A, B, C, DRB1 and DQB1; 522 for DQA1; over 600 for DPA1; and some 430 for DPB1. Roughly 5 DR-DQ haplotypes were treated as single units for association and clustering because of strong linkage in the cohort. Among some 400 genotyped donors of the cohort, an average of approximately 240,000 unique TCR beta nucleotide sequences were sequenced per donor, roughly 20% of them non-productive. The research as a whole found: Because counts were too low, around 17 rarely observed V segments, including chromosome 9 orphons, were left out of the earlier analysis of approximately 580 of the donors. Because the 87-base-pair reads could not distinguish some IMGT-functional V segments, including TRBV6-2 and TRBV6-3, those segments were excluded. The study listed around 160 TCR beta chains as associated with cytomegalovirus. Compared with equally common non-associated chains, HLA-associated TCR beta chains in a later analysis were more clonally expanded and had lower generation probabilities. In an earlier analysis of some 550 of the donors, most TCR beta V segments were observed in productive rearrangements about 90% or about 30% of the time, broadly matching IMGT annotations. A later genetic analysis associated a missense DCLRE1C variant with V-gene and J-gene trimming of TCR beta chains, and an independent cohort replicated the association. According to a later genetic analysis, donors in an Asian-associated ancestry cluster had fewer N-insertions in productive TCRs than the roughly 670-donor mean. A later analysis associated 17,000 or so TCR beta sequences with specific HLA alleles at a false discovery rate of 0.05. A later analysis found that most CMV-associated TCR beta chains appeared HLA-restricted, with HLA associations seemingly driven largely by CMV exposure. In vitro tests confirmed that a few of the cytomegalovirus-associated TCR beta chains recognize cytomegalovirus antigens. The authors suggested that the approach could potentially be extended to other disease states and immunological phenotypes. According to a later analysis, TCR association rates differed among HLA loci, with DRB1 alleles showing the most associated TCRs and HLA-C alleles showing the fewest. Presence/absence analyses assumed roughly uniform sequencing depth across donors, an assumption that may not hold. For the cohort, immune exposure information was limited to CMV serostatus. Most TCR sequences were seen in very few donors, while some public TCRs were found in many individuals. When HLA alleles, especially DR and DQ, strongly co-occurred, attributing TCR associations to individual alleles was difficult. Linkage disequilibrium might explain the correlated functional status among segregating V segments, but an unknown experimental factor could not be excluded. Cytomegalovirus status was reported to be diagnosed by the classifier with high specificity and sensitivity in both the original and validation cohorts. The sequencing pipeline was judged likely to have produced a cluster of highly shared sequence variants as a technical artifact. In a later analysis, several top co-occurrence clusters were reported to appear linked to parvovirus B19, influenza, CMV and Epstein-Barr virus. Because some donors lacked HLA typing at each locus, the association tests relied only on the typed subset. The cohort was sequenced for TCR beta chains only, and without alpha or paired-chain data the features that could be detected were limited. A further reported finding was that TCR beta sequences accurately predicted the HLA-A and HLA-B alleles for most subjects in the first cohort.

Libraries were built with the immunoSEQ multiplex PCR assay. The multiplex PCR relied on a mix of 60 forward primers for TCR Vbeta segments and 13 reverse primers for TCR Jbeta segments. The CDR3 region of rearranged TCR beta genes was amplified from genomic DNA with a multiplex PCR assay. The Illumina HiSeq System was used to sequence the amplified TCR beta libraries as 87-base-pair reads. The authors' analysis ran thus. In a later analysis, 70 million to 95 million unique TCR beta chains were counted across the roughly 670 repertoires, and roughly 11 million of these chains were shared by at least two donors. Raw reads were error-corrected and collapsed into unique sequences by a nearest-neighbor algorithm in which closely related sequences were merged to remove PCR and sequencing errors. V, D and J gene segments were assigned by aligning CDR3 sequences to IMGT reference sequences. For a sequence to be retained, a match of at least six nucleotides to both a V gene segment and a J gene segment was required. A rearrangement counted as productive if the CDR3 had no stop codons and remained in frame with V and J, and every other rearrangement counted as non-productive. CDR3 was defined by IMGT convention, running from the second conserved V-encoded cysteine to the conserved J-encoded phenylalanine. Sequences without an unambiguous match to a single V gene segment were excluded from the earlier analysis of several hundred of the donors. In an earlier analysis of several hundred of the donors, V segments were called functional above 56.7% productive rearrangements and were called segregating when the between-donor standard deviation exceeded 5%. A statistical classification framework was built for diagnosing cytomegalovirus status from the catalog of TCR beta chain sequences. V and J gene assignment, in a later analysis, came from comparing TCR nucleotide sequences with IMGT/GENE-DB human TR gene sequences. A later analysis assigned CDR3 sequences and most-parsimonious VDJ recombination scenarios with the TCRdist pipeline. A later analysis defined each TCR beta chain by its CDR3 amino acid sequence plus V-gene family, and excluded reads lacking a unique V-gene family. To address suspected cross-contamination and a sequencing artifact, a later analysis removed 550 to 750 highly shared, low-generation-probability nucleotide sequences. In a later analysis, a clonal expansion index for each public chain was calculated from normalized within-repertoire ranks of inferred template counts. In a later analysis, generation probabilities were computed with a VDJ recombination model fitted to out-of-frame rearrangements, and the resulting probabilities were checked against IGoR. A later analysis scored TCR-TCR, TCR-HLA and TCR-CMV co-occurrence with hypergeometric tests, applying a repertoire-size bias correction to TCR pairs. In a later analysis, false discovery rates were estimated by permuting HLA or CMV assignments 20 times. In a later analysis, co-occurring TCRs were grouped with DBSCAN, and TCRdist sequence similarity was added when clustering was performed within HLA-allele-positive subsets. Repertoires with fewer than 30,000 or more than 120,000 public chains were left out of co-occurrence clustering, as were about 5 repertoires with anomalous nucleotide sharing. TCRdb took over this immuneACCESS table, retaining in-frame rearrangements with V and J assigned. Such tables are incomplete; in checked studies, under half of the missing clones stem from an unresolved V gene, and the remainder is unexplained. That table is the source of V, J and clone size, and D and trimming were worked out from the DNA. For this sample there are some 99,000 clones; approximately 71% appear just once. Roughly 7.7% of the sample is held by the ten biggest clonotypes.

From V the trimming removes 8 bases and from J it removes 5 bases, while the gene matches leave 17 bases of the junction unaccounted for. Sequences MNHEY (CDR1) and SMNVEV (CDR2) are obtained from the germline V gene (reference sequence). The CDR3 runs 17 amino acids, cysteine and phenylalanine included. Only the CDR3 part of the read is kept: 51 bases, read in frame from the first base. As concerns this clone: There is no known antigen for this receptor. No base quality values were provided; no much bigger clone lies one nucleotide off.

The cohort was made up of roughly 670 healthy bone marrow donors. At the time of sampling, every cohort member was nominally healthy, though immune exposures that went unrecorded were likely present. The donor was CMV seronegative and belonged to the group of 352 seronegative cohort members. A peripheral blood sample was collected from each donor, and TCR beta sequencing was performed on peripheral blood mononuclear cells. Genomic DNA was extracted from the blood cell samples with the Qiagen DNeasy Blood Extraction Kit. Sequenced sample: PBMCs. The chain joins TRBV27 to TRBJ2-2; TRBD2 lines up with 7 middle nucleotides. The TCR comes from a female donor in good health and CMV-seronegative. The encoded CDR3 is CASGPPRAGVQTGELFF. The DNA sequence reads TGTGCCAGCGGTCCACCCCGGGCGGGAGTTCAGACCGGGGAGCTGTTTTTT.